These 22 T cell receptor beta chains originate from one sample sequenced in a study of identical twins. TCRdb recomputed calls from the 5' RACE reads with MiXCR, one row per CDR3 protein. The sample carries 1.5 million to 2 million distinct CDR3 sequences, about 30% recorded once. What was sequenced was cord blood. Receptor source: a newborn girl in good health.

This clonotype has more than one count but fewer than ten. The DNA of the CDR3 is TGCAGTGCCTTAAGCGGGGGGTACTACAATGAGCAGTTCTTC. Protein: CSALSGGYYNEQFF. V is TRBV20-1 and J is TRBJ2-1, with 9 nucleotides matching TRBD2. Losses at the gene ends were 6 bases for V and 3 bases for J; bases not matched to a gene: 6. This CDR3 contains 14 residues. Germline lookup yields CDR1 DFQATT and CDR2 SNEGSKA (reference sequence).

CDR3 sequence (DNA): TGTGCCAGCAGGATTAGCGGGGGGACATACAATGAGCAGTACTTC. Translated, it gives CASRISGGTYNEQYF. The chain carries TRBV6-2 or TRBV6-3 and TRBJ2-1; 10 nucleotides match TRBD2. The closer fit of TRBJ2-7 to the DNA end suggests the J call may be wrong. This CDR3 is built from 15 residues. Germline CDR1 reads MNHEY; CDR2 reads SVGEGT.

This clonotype turned up a few times. This chain connects TRBV15 to TRBJ2-1, with a tentative D call TRBD2 (6 bases). Germline V gene data show CDR1 as LNHNV and CDR2 as YYDKDF (reference sequence). The ends were cut back, 0 bases at V and 2 bases at J, with 8 bases in the middle. The length of the CDR3 is 15 residues. The CDR3 nucleotides are TGTGCCACCAGCAGAGATAGCGGAACCTACAATGAGCAGTTCTTC. Amino acid sequence: CATSRDSGTYNEQFF. The full variable domain, rest sourced from reference TRBV15 and TRBJ2-1, is DAMVIQNPRYQVTQFGKPVTLSCSQTLNHNVMYWYQQKSSQAPKLLFHYYDKDFNNEADTPDNFQSRRPNTSFCFLDIRSPGLGDTAMYLCATSRDSGTYNEQFFGPGTRLTVL.

Comment on this clonotype: The junction shows a germline mismatch at one end, possibly a read error. The genes are TRBV10-3 and TRBJ1-1; D call uncertain. Germline V gene lookup returns CDR1 ENHRY and CDR2 SYGVKD. This CDR3 has 12 amino acids. CDR3 sequence: CAISESGSEAFF. CDR3 coding DNA: TGCGCCATCAGTGAGTCTGGATCTGAAGCTTTCTTT.

This clonotype was seen only a few times. V usage is TRBV6-2 or TRBV6-3 and J usage is TRBJ2-7, with 7 bases matching TRBD1. CDR1 MNHEY and CDR2 SVGEGT come from the germline V gene. Trimming took 2 bases from V and 3 from J; bases not matched to a gene: 1. This CDR3 region has 13 residues. CDR3 amino acids: CASSYRGHYEQYF. In DNA, the CDR3 is TGTGCCAGCAGTTACAGGGGGCACTACGAGCAGTACTTC.

This clonotype has a handful of counts. This sequence joins TRBV20-1 and TRBJ1-1; unclear D gene. The CDR3 length is 14 residues. V dropped 2 bases and J dropped 0 bases, with 10 bases sitting between them. Germline V gene sequence: CDR1 DFQATT, CDR2 SNEGSKA (reference sequence). CDR3 sequence (DNA): TGCAGTGCTAGACCACCCAAAATGAACACTGAAGCTTTCTTT. It codes for CSARPPKMNTEAFF.

The chain employs TRBV25-1 and TRBJ2-7, with TRBD1 matching 7 bases. CDR1 is MGHDK and CDR2 is SYGVNS in the germline V gene. The CDR3 length is 15 residues. Trimming at V came to 0 bases and at J to 0 bases, leaving 2 bases not matched to a gene. The CDR3 spells CASSEYWTGSYEQYF. The CDR3 DNA reads TGTGCCAGCAGTGAATATTGGACAGGCTCCTACGAGCAGTACTTC.

The rearrangement joins TRBV18 to TRBJ2-7; 10 bases align to TRBD2. Germline CDR1 KGHSH, CDR2 LQKENI. The ends lost 7 bases at V and 0 bases at J; junction bases unmatched: 3. The CDR3 runs 14 residues. The CDR3 loop is CASLPSGSSYEQYF. In DNA form, the CDR3 reads TGTGCCAGCTTACCTAGCGGGAGCTCCTACGAGCAGTACTTC.

This sequence joins TRBV20-1 and TRBJ1-6, with D tentatively TRBD1 (6 bases). This CDR3 has 13 amino acids. V was cut by 3 bases and J by 7 bases, with 10 bases left in between. The germline gives CDR1 DFQATT, CDR2 SNEGSKA (reference sequence). CDR3 in amino acids: CSASWGQNSPLHF. DNA of the CDR3: TGCAGTGCTAGTTGGGGACAAAATTCACCCCTCCACTTT.

V usage is TRBV12-3 or TRBV12-4 and J usage is TRBJ1-4, with unresolved D. Trimming pared 7 bases from V and 0 bases from J, leaving 9 bases between. This CDR3 is 14 amino acids long. CDR3 nucleotides: TGTGCCAGCACTCCGTGGGCAACTAATGAAAAACTGTTTTTT. As protein: CASTPWATNEKLFF.

Concerning this clonotype itself: This clone may be a read error of a much larger clone one base away. This chain uses TRBV28 with TRBJ2-3; D gene uncertain. The CDR3 is 13 residues long. Per germline, CDR1 MDHEN and CDR2 SYDVKM. This CDR3 reads CASTYTATDPQYF. As DNA, the CDR3 is TGTGCCAGCACCTATACAGCTACAGATCCGCAGTATTTT.

J is TRBJ1-1 and V is TRBV9, with D uncertain. Looked up from germline, CDR1 is SGDLS and CDR2 is YYNGEE. The CDR3 loop spans 14 amino acids. V was clipped by 2 bases and J by 0 bases, with 8 bases between them. The CDR3 loop reads CASSVSAVNTEAFF. The DNA of the CDR3 is TGTGCCAGCAGCGTGAGTGCAGTGAACACTGAAGCTTTCTTT.

This clonotype came up many times. The gene calls are TRBV4-2 and TRBJ2-3; either TRBD1 or TRBD2 may fit D (5 bases each). This CDR3 is built from 15 residues. V lost 0 bases to trimming and J lost 1 base, with 8 bases between them. The V gene's germline CDR1 is LGHNA and CDR2 YNFKEQ. CDR3 nucleotides: TGTGCCAGCAGCCAAGAGGGACGGGGCACAGATACGCAGTATTTT. It codes for CASSQEGRGTDTQYF.

V gene TRBV20-1 combines with J gene TRBJ1-4; TRBD1 is a possible D gene (6 bases). This CDR3 comprises 12 residues. Germline-derived CDR1 and CDR2 are DFQATT and SNEGSKA (reference sequence). V was pared by 7 bases and J by 7 bases, with 13 bases between. The CDR3 DNA reads as TGCAGTGTTCAGGGGTTGGGTGAAAAACTGTTTTTT. Translated: CSVQGLGEKLFF.

This clonotype was counted only a few times. The V call is TRBV2, the J call TRBJ2-3; 7 bases are shared with TRBD1. Germline assignment: CDR1 SNHLY and CDR2 FYNNEI. The CDR3 loop spans 17 amino acids. J lost 0 bases, V lost 7 bases, and 13 bases had no gene match. The CDR3 reads CASTRLTGITSTDTQYF. The CDR3 coding sequence is TGTGCCAGCACGAGACTGACAGGGATCACTAGCACAGATACGCAGTATTTT.

As regards this clonotype: A much larger clone lies a single base off, so this may be a read error. The chain uses TRBV11-2 and TRBJ2-1; 9 bases fit TRBD2. The CDR3 length is 15 residues. The V segment lost 7 bases and the J segment 0 bases; nucleotides outside the gene matches: 4. Germline V lookup: CDR1 SGHAT, CDR2 FQNNGV. The CDR3 region is CASTSSGASYNEQFF. CDR3 nucleotides: TGTGCCAGCACCTCTAGCGGGGCCTCCTACAATGAGCAGTTCTTC.

The chain carries TRBV6-5 and TRBJ1-1; D remains unclear. This CDR3 spans 13 amino acids. The V end was cut by 6 bases, the J end by 1 base, with 9 bases between. Germline V gives CDR1 MNHEY, CDR2 SVGAGI. CDR3 sequence (DNA): TGTGCCAGCAGCAACGGCCCGAACACTGAAGCTTTCTTT. This gives the protein CASSNGPNTEAFF.

Remarks on this clonotype: A junction end diverges from the germline sequence, so it may reflect a read error. The V and J genes are TRBV12-3 or TRBV12-4 and TRBJ1-6, with 7 positions matching TRBD1. The CDR3 is 14 residues long. The CDR3 DNA reads as TGTGCCAGCAGGGGACAGATGGATAATTCACCCCCCCACTTT. Translation gives CASRGQMDNSPPHF.

This clonotype was detected a few times. The genes are TRBV2 and TRBJ2-5; no clear D gene. Looked up from germline, CDR1 is SNHLY and CDR2 is FYNNEI. There are 13 residues in the CDR3. Trimming left V 8 bases short and J 2 bases short, with 12 bases between. CDR3 coding DNA: TGTGCCAGCCCCTCGGCACAGCAAGAGACCCAGTACTTC. Translated: CASPSAQQETQYF.

This sequence joins TRBV12-3 or TRBV12-4 and TRBJ2-3; 8 nucleotides align to TRBD1. The CDR3 extends over 14 amino acids. The V gene end was trimmed by 6 bases and the J gene end by 4 bases; junction bases not matched to a gene: 6. In DNA, the CDR3 is TGTGCCAGCAGCAGGACAGGGCGGGCAGATACGCAGTATTTT. It encodes CASSRTGRADTQYF.

The chain employs TRBV5-1 and TRBJ2-1; 8 bases line up with TRBD1. From germline, CDR1 is SGHRS and CDR2 YFSETQ. The CDR3 consists of 16 residues. The V and J ends lost 0 bases and 4 bases, in that order; junction bases with no gene match: 6. CDR3: CASSLADRALYNEQFF. The DNA for the CDR3 is TGCGCCAGCAGCTTGGCGGACAGGGCACTTTACAATGAGCAGTTCTTC.

The V call is TRBV15, the J call TRBJ2-5; D call uncertain. The CDR3 contains 14 residues. Trimming stripped 1 base from V and 6 bases from J, with 12 bases between. CDR1 and CDR2 (germline): LNHNV, YYDKDF (reference sequence). CDR3 protein: CATSRGQPEKTQYF. The CDR3 DNA is TGTGCCACCAGCAGAGGTCAGCCGGAGAAGACCCAGTACTTC.